The source of this T cell receptor (beta chain) is a study of OX40 agonist ivuxolimab in advanced cancers. TCRdb's copy holds only in-frame clones and misses some; the assay was immunoSEQ multiplex PCR. Of about 31,000 clones listed, 86% are singletons. V was shortened by 5 bases and J by 0 bases, with 22 bases between the two germline ends. CDR1 is SGHTA, CDR2 FQGNSA, per germline. The length of the CDR3 is 18 residues. Study-wide results and caveats: Expanded peripheral T-cell antigen specificity went undetermined. Among patients with partial responses at 0.1-3.0 mg/kg, clonal expansion was among the lowest.

Comment on this clone: What it binds is unknown.

The sequence was obtained from an adult with an advanced solid tumor such as melanoma, head and neck, liver or kidney cancer. Sequenced material: CD4+ or CD8+ T cells sorted from blood, taken in a trial of the OX40 agonist ivuxolimab. This chain connects TRBV7-2 to TRBJ1-2; D call uncertain. For the CDR3, the DNA is TGTGCCAGCAGCACCCATGGTTTTAGGGCCAAGACTAACTATGGCTACACCTTC. Translated, it gives CASSTHGFRAKTNYGYTF.